This T cell receptor (beta chain) emerged from a study of shared clonotypes between healthy human individuals. Recent acute infections and vaccinations were absent in the healthy HIV-negative adult donors. The donors, all of them Caucasian adults, lived in Nashville, Tennessee. Authors' analysis steps: Quality scores were absent from the junction-only immunoSEQ sequences, so filtering differed. This table comes from immunoSEQ multiplex PCR, and its TCRdb copy is limited to in-frame clones, with some not included. The V and J calls and clone size were taken over from that table, and D and trimming were inferred from the DNA. The sample lists 2 million to 3 million clones; more than 80% were seen once. Trimming cost V 4 bases and J 2 bases, with 15 bases left between them. CDR3 length: 16 amino acids. Germline CDR1 is MGHRA and CDR2 is YSYEKL.

Sequences were obtained from naive CD4+ T cells sorted from blood. Sample subset: CD45RA+ positively selected. The J gene is TRBJ1-3, the V gene TRBV4-1; the D gene is possibly TRBD1 (6 bases). This receptor was taken from a man aged 18-30 years in good health. The CDR3 bases are TGCGCCAGCAGCCTACGTTCACAGGGCACTGGAAACACCATATATTTT. As protein: CASSLRSQGTGNTIYF.